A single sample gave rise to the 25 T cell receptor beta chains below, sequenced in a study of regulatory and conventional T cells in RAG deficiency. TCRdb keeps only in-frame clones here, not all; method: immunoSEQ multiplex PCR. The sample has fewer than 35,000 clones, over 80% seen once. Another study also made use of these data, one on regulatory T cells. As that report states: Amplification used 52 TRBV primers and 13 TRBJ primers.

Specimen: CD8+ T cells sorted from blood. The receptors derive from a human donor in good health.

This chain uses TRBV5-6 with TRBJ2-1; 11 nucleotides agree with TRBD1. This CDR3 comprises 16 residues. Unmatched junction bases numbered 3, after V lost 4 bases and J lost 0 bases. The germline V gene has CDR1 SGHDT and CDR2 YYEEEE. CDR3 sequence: CASSGTGGFSYNEQFF. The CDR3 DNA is TGTGCCAGCAGCGGGACAGGGGGTTTCTCCTACAATGAGCAGTTCTTC.

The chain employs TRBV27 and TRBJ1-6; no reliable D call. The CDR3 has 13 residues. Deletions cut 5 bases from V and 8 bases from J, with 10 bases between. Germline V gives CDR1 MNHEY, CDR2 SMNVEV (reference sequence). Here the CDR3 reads CASSNRDYSPLHF. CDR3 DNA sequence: TGTGCCAGCAGTAACAGAGATTATTCACCCCTCCACTTT.

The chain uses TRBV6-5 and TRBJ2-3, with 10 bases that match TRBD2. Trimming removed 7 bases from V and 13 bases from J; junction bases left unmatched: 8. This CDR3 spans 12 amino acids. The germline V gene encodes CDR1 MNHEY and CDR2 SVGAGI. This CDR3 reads CASMTSGSPEYF. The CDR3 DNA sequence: TGTGCCAGCATGACTAGCGGGTCCCCAGAGTATTTT.

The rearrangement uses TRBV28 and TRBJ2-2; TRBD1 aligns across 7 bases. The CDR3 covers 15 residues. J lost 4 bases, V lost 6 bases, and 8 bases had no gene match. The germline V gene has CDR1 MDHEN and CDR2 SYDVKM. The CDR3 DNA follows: TGTGCCAGCAGCCCGACAGGGCACCTCACCGGGGAGCTGTTTTTT. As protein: CASSPTGHLTGELFF.

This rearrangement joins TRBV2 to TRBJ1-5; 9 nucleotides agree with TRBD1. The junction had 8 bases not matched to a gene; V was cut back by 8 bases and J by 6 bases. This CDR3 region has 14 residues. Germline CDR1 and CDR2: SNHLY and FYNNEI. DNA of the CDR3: TGTGCCAGCTCGGGACAGGGAGGACTTCAGCCCCAGCATTTT. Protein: CASSGQGGLQPQHF.

In DNA, the CDR3 is TGCGCCAGCAGCTCAAAGGACAGGGCTTTGAATGAGCAGTTCTTC. Translated: CASSSKDRALNEQFF. The chain carries TRBV5-1 and TRBJ2-1, with 8 bases identical to TRBD1. Looked up from germline, CDR1 is SGHRS and CDR2 is YFSETQ. The length of the CDR3 is 15 residues. V gave up 3 bases and J gave up 7 bases; unmatched junction bases: 9.

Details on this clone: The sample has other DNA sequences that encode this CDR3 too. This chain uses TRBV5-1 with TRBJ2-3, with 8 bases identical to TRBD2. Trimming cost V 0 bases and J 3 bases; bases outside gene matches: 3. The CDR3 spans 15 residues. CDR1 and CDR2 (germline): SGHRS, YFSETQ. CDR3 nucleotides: TGCGCCAGCAGCTTGGTGGCGGGGGGAACAGATACGCAGTATTTT. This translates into CASSLVAGGTDTQYF.

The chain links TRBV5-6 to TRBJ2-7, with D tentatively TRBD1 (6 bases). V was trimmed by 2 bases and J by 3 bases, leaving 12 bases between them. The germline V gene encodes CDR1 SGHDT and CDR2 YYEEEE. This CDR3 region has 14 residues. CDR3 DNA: TGTGCCAGCAGCTTAGCAGGGGACGACTACGAGCAGTACTTC. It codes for CASSLAGDDYEQYF.

This CDR3 is CASSITLDGGNTIYF. The CDR3 DNA reads TGTGCCAGTAGTATAACTCTCGACGGAGGAAACACCATATATTTT. The rearrangement joins TRBV19 to TRBJ1-3; D is undetermined. The V gene's germline CDR1 is LNHDA and CDR2 SQIVND (reference sequence). V lost 2 bases, J lost 4 bases, and 12 bases lay in between. There are 15 residues in the CDR3.

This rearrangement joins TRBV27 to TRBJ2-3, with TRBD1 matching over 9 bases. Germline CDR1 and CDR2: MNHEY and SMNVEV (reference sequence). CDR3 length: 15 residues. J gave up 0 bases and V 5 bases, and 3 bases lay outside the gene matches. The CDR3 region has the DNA TGTGCCAGCAGTCCGGGACAGGGAAGCACAGATACGCAGTATTTT. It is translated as CASSPGQGSTDTQYF.

The CDR3 loop reads CASSGWAGETSEQYF. The CDR3 bases are TGTGCCAGCAGTGGGTGGGCAGGGGAGACGTCCGAGCAGTACTTC. This rearrangement joins TRBV27 to TRBJ2-7, with D maybe TRBD1 (6 bases). The V gene lost 5 bases and the J gene lost 6 bases, with 20 bases spanning the gap. Per germline, CDR1 MNHEY and CDR2 SMNVEV (reference sequence). This CDR3 is built from 15 residues.

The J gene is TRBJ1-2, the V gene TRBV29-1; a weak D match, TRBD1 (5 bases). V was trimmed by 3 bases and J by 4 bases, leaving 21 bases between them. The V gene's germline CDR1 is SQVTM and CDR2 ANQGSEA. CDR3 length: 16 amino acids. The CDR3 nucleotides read TGCAGCGTTGAGCAGTTGTTAGGGGCAGGGCTCTATGGCTACACCTTC. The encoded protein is CSVEQLLGAGLYGYTF.

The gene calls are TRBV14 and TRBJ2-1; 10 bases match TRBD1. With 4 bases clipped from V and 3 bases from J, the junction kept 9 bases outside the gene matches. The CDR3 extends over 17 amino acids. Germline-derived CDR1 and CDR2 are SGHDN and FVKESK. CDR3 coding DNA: TGTGCCAGCAGCCGAAAGACAGGGGGCCAAAACTACAATGAGCAGTTCTTC. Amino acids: CASSRKTGGQNYNEQFF.

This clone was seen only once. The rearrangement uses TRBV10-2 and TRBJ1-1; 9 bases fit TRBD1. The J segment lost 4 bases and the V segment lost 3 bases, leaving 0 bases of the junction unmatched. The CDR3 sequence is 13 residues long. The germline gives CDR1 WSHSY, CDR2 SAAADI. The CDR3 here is CASSEQGATEAFF. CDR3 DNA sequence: TGCGCCAGCAGTGAACAGGGGGCCACTGAAGCTTTCTTT.

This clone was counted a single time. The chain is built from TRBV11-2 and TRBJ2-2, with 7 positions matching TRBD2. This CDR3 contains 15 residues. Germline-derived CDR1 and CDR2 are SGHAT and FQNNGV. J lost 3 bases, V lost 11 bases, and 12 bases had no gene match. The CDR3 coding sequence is TGTGCCTCCCCGGGGGACTACCGGGACACCGGGGAGCTGTTTTTT. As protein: CASPGDYRDTGELFF.

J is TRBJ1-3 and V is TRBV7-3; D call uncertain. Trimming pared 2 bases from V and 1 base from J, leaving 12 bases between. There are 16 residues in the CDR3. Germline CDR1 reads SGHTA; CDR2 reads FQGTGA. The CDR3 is CASSLSTGPSGNTIYF. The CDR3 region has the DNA TGTGCCAGCAGCTTATCGACCGGCCCTTCTGGAAACACCATATATTTT.

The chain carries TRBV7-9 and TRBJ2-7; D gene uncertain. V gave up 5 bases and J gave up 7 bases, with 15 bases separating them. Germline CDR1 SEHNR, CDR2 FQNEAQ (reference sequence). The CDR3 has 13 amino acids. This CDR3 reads CASSALKPQEQYF. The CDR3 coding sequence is TGTGCCAGCAGCGCCTTAAAACCACAAGAGCAGTACTTC. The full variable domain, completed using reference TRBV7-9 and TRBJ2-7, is DTGVSQNPRHKITKRGQNVTFRCDPISEHNRLYWYRQTLGQGPEFLTYFQNEAQLEKSRLLSDRFSAERPKGSFSTLEIQRTEQGDSAMYLCASSALKPQEQYFGPGTRLTVT.

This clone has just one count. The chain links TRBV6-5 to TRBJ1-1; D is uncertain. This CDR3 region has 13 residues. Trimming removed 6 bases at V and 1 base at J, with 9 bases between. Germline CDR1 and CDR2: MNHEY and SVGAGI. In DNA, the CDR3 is TGTGCCAGCAGACCTACAGCGAACACTGAAGCTTTCTTT. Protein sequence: CASRPTANTEAFF.

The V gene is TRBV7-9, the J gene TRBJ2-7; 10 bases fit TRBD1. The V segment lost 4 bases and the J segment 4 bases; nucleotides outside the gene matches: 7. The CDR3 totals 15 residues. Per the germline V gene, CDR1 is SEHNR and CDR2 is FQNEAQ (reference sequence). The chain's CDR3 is CASSYKDRGIYEQYF. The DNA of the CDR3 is TGTGCCAGCAGCTACAAGGACAGGGGGATTTACGAGCAGTACTTC.

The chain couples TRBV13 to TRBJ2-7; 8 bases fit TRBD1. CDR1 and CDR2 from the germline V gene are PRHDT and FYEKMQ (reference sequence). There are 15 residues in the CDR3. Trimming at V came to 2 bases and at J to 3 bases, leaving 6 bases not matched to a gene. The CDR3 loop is CASSLSGTGHYEQYF. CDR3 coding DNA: TGTGCCAGCAGCTTATCGGGGACAGGTCACTACGAGCAGTACTTC.

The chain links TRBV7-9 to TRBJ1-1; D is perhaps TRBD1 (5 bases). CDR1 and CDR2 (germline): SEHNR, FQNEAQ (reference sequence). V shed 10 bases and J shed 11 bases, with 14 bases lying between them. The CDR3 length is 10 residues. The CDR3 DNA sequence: TGTGCCATCGGGACGCAGAATGCTTTCTTT. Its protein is CAIGTQNAFF.

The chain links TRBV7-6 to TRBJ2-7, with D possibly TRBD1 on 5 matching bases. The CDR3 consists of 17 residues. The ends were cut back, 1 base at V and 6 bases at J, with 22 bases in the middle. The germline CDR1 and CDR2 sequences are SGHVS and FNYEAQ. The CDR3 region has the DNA TGTGCCAGCAGCTTAGTTATGGGGCCCGGCGGAGTAGGCGAGCAGTACTTC. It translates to CASSLVMGPGGVGEQYF.

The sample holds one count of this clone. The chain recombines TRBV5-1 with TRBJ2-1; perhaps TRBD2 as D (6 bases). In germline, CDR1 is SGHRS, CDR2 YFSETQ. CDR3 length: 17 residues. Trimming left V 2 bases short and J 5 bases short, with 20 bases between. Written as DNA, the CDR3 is TGCGCCAGCAGCTTATACCCGACTAGTCCCACAAACAATGAGCAGTTCTTC. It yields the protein CASSLYPTSPTNNEQFF.

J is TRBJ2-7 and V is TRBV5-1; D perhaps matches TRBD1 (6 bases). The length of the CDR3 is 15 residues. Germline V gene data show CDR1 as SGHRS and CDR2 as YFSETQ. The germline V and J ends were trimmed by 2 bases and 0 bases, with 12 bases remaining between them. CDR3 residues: CASSFSQGASYEQYF. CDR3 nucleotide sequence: TGCGCCAGCAGCTTTTCACAGGGAGCCTCCTACGAGCAGTACTTC. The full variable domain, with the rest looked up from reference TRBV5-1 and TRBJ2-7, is KAGVTQTPRYLIKTRGQQVTLSCSPISGHRSVSWYQQTPGQGLQFLFEYFSETQRNKGNFPGRFSGRQFSNSRSEMNVSTLELGDSALYLCASSFSQGASYEQYFGPGTRLTVT.

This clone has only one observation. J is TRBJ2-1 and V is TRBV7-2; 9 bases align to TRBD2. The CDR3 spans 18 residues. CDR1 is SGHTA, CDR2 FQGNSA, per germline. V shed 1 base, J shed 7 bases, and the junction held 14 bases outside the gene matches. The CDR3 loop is CASSLEPGVGSGSNEQFF. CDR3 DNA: TGTGCCAGCAGCTTAGAGCCCGGTGTCGGTAGCGGGAGTAATGAGCAGTTCTTC.